These 13 T cell receptor beta chains were sequenced from one sample in a study of blood T cell repertoires in COVID-19. Here immunoSEQ multiplex PCR was the method, and the copy in TCRdb shows in-frame clones only, minus some. Of a few hundred thousand clones in the sample, approximately 86% were seen once. Sequenced material: PBMCs or T cells enriched from blood (not recorded which). The origin of the receptors is a young woman who had recovered from COVID-19.

The chain uses TRBV12-3 or TRBV12-4 and TRBJ1-5; the D gene is possibly TRBD1 (5 bases). The CDR3 is made up of 13 amino acids. V was shortened by 8 bases and J by 3 bases, with 11 bases between the two germline ends. DNA of the CDR3: TGTGCCAGCGCGCGGGGCTCCAATCAGCCCCAGCATTTT. Its translation is CASARGSNQPQHF.

This clone was detected only once. The chain joins TRBV10-1 to TRBJ1-6; TRBD1 aligns across 9 bases. Looked up from germline, CDR1 is WNHNN and CDR2 is SYGVQD (reference sequence). The CDR3 has 16 residues. After removal of 6 bases from V and 5 bases from J, the junction contained 8 bases not matched to a gene. The CDR3 coding sequence is TGCGCCAGCAGAAGGGACAGGGTAGAGAATAATTCACCCCTCCACTTT. It codes for CASRRDRVENNSPLHF.

The chain carries TRBV7-2 and TRBJ2-7; tentative D call: TRBD2 (6 bases). Germline-derived CDR1 and CDR2 are SGHTA and FQGNSA. The V and J ends lost 5 bases and 2 bases respectively, with 19 bases between them. The CDR3 has 16 amino acids. The CDR3 protein is CASSLSPGTAPYEQYF. CDR3 sequence (DNA): TGTGCCAGCAGCCTCAGTCCCGGGACTGCCCCCTACGAGCAGTACTTC.

In its sample, this clone was seen once. V usage is TRBV19 and J usage is TRBJ2-1, with unresolved D. The CDR3 is 14 amino acids. In germline, CDR1 is LNHDA, CDR2 SQIVND (reference sequence). Trimming stripped 3 bases from V and 6 bases from J, with 12 bases between. In DNA form, the CDR3 reads TGTGCCAGTAGTATCCCCAGATCCCGCAATGAGCAGTTCTTC. Residues: CASSIPRSRNEQFF.

The chain is built from TRBV24-1 and TRBJ2-2; D might be TRBD1 (6 bases). V lost 5 bases to trimming and J lost 3 bases, with 12 bases between them. This CDR3 is built from 15 residues. Germline loops: CDR1 KGHDR, CDR2 SFDVKD. The CDR3: CATSGAGAYTGELFF. In nucleotides, the CDR3 is TGTGCCACCAGTGGGGCAGGGGCCTACACCGGGGAGCTGTTTTTT.

The CDR3 spells CASSPADLNYGYTF. CDR3 sequence (DNA): TGTGCCAGCTCACCAGCGGATTTAAACTATGGCTACACCTTC. This chain links TRBV18 with TRBJ1-2; D is undetermined. The CDR3 runs 14 residues. V was trimmed by 2 bases and J by 2 bases, leaving 9 bases between them. Germline values: CDR1 KGHSH, CDR2 LQKENI.

The chain links TRBV7-9 to TRBJ1-1; TRBD1 agrees at 7 bases. CDR3 length: 15 residues. V was pared by 5 bases and J by 4 bases, with 10 bases of the junction left unmatched. CDR1 is SEHNR, CDR2 FQNEAQ, per germline (reference sequence). CDR3 residues: CASSNYQGGFTEAFF. The CDR3 DNA reads as TGTGCCAGCAGCAATTACCAGGGGGGTTTCACTGAAGCTTTCTTT.

The V gene is TRBV5-4, the J gene TRBJ1-1, with D unclear. The germline V gene encodes CDR1 SGHNT and CDR2 YYREEE (reference sequence). The CDR3 runs 11 residues. Trimming left V 6 bases short and J 1 base short, with 4 bases between. The CDR3 reads CASIKNTEAFF. CDR3 nucleotide sequence: TGTGCCAGCATAAAGAACACTGAAGCTTTCTTT.

This chain joins TRBV9 and TRBJ1-6; D unclear. The ends were cut back, 4 bases at V and 5 bases at J, with 4 bases in the middle. CDR1 is SGDLS and CDR2 is YYNGEE in the germline V gene. CDR3 length: 12 amino acids. The CDR3 DNA is TGTGCCAGCAGCCCCGATAATTCACCCCTCCACTTT. Encoded protein: CASSPDNSPLHF.

V usage is TRBV11-2 and J usage is TRBJ2-5, with D maybe TRBD1 (7 bases). Trimming took 0 bases from V and 5 from J, leaving 10 bases between them. Germline V CDR1 and CDR2: SGHAT, FQNNGV. The CDR3 covers 14 residues. The CDR3 DNA is TGTGCCAGCAGCTTAGACAGGGGGGTGGAGACCCAGTACTTC. It translates to CASSLDRGVETQYF.

V is TRBV4-2 and J is TRBJ1-6; D is unclear. The CDR3 covers 13 residues. Germline loops: CDR1 LGHNA, CDR2 YNFKEQ. V gave up 4 bases and J gave up 9 bases, with 10 bases separating them. CDR3 coding DNA: TGTGCCAGCAGCCCGGAGGCGGGTTCACCCCTCCACTTT. As protein: CASSPEAGSPLHF.

The chain links TRBV14 to TRBJ2-5; 9 bases match TRBD2. V shed 1 base, J shed 1 base, and the junction held 1 base outside the gene matches. There are 15 residues in the CDR3. Looked up from germline, CDR1 is SGHDN and CDR2 is FVKESK. The CDR3 spells CASSQVLAGQETQYF. In nucleotides, the CDR3 is TGTGCCAGCAGCCAAGTACTAGCGGGCCAAGAGACCCAGTACTTC.

The J gene is TRBJ2-2, the V gene TRBV5-4, with 7 bases lining up with TRBD2. Looked up from germline, CDR1 is SGHNT and CDR2 is YYREEE (reference sequence). V was clipped by 0 bases and J by 7 bases; unmatched bases: 9. CDR3 length equals 16 residues. The CDR3 loop is CASSLDQTAGRGELFF. In nucleotides, the CDR3 is TGTGCCAGCAGCTTGGATCAGACAGCGGGGCGCGGGGAGCTGTTTTTT.